Below, 30 T cell receptor beta chains from the same sample are listed, as sequenced in a study of graft-versus-host responses after intestinal transplantation. Data came from immunoSEQ multiplex PCR; TCRdb stores just in-frame clones and leaves some out. The table includes 7,500 to 10,000 clones, 78% detected once. The starting material, graft tissue, was processed to release intraepithelial and lamina propria lymphocytes. The sample was ileum tissue, taken roughly 530 days after intestinal transplant. The receptors stem from a human patient who received an intestinal transplant, so some T cells may come from the graft donor.

The J gene is TRBJ1-3, the V gene TRBV6-5, with D uncertain. Trimming removed 7 bases from V and 0 bases from J, with 10 bases in between. The CDR3 covers 14 residues. In germline, CDR1 is MNHEY, CDR2 SVGAGI. The CDR3 DNA follows: TGTGCCAGCATCGGCGGGTCCTCTGGAAACACCATATATTTT. Translation gives CASIGGSSGNTIYF.

The chain has TRBV6-1 and TRBJ2-7; D possibly matches TRBD1 or TRBD2 (5 bases each). Deletions cut 2 bases from V and 3 bases from J, with 8 bases between. This CDR3 is 13 amino acids long. Germline values: CDR1 MNHNS, CDR2 SASEGT. CDR3 DNA: TGTGCCAGCAGTGAACGGGACGGCTACGAGCAGTACTTC. Its protein is CASSERDGYEQYF.

The V and J genes are TRBV5-1 and TRBJ2-1; D unclear. The germline V and J ends were trimmed by 4 bases and 0 bases, with 14 bases remaining between them. The CDR3 spans 16 residues. The germline CDR1 and CDR2 sequences are SGHRS and YFSETQ. This CDR3 is CASSPMFGSSYNEQFF. CDR3 nucleotides: TGCGCCAGCAGCCCTATGTTCGGTAGCTCCTACAATGAGCAGTTCTTC.

The chain combines TRBV11-2 with TRBJ2-3; D perhaps matches TRBD1 (5 bases). V dropped 5 bases and J dropped 4 bases, with 13 bases sitting between them. CDR3 size: 14 residues. Germline-derived CDR1 and CDR2 are SGHAT and FQNNGV. The CDR3 region has the DNA TGTGCCAGCAGCACTCTCCTAGGGGCAGATACGCAGTATTTT. This translates into CASSTLLGADTQYF.

This clone was seen a handful of times. The chain carries TRBV5-1 and TRBJ2-2; 13 bases fit TRBD2. The V gene end was trimmed by 5 bases and the J gene end by 0 bases; junction bases not matched to a gene: 4. The CDR3 runs to 17 residues. CDR1 is SGHRS and CDR2 is YFSETQ in the germline V gene. CDR3 coding DNA: TGCGCCAGCAGGTGGACTAGCGGGAGCCCGAACACCGGGGAGCTGTTTTTT. This gives the protein CASRWTSGSPNTGELFF.

J is TRBJ2-5 and V is TRBV5-1, with 9 bases matching TRBD1. The J call may not be correct, given that the DNA end is closer to TRBJ2-7. Per germline, CDR1 SGHRS and CDR2 YFSETQ. The CDR3 loop spans 12 amino acids. CDR3 coding DNA: TGCGCCAGCTGGGACAGGGTCTACGAGCAGTACTTC. Translated: CASWDRVYEQYF.

The chain recombines TRBV28 with TRBJ2-7; D is unresolved. The CDR3 runs 13 residues. CDR1 MDHEN and CDR2 SYDVKM come from the germline V gene. Trimming shortened V by 5 bases and J by 11 bases, and 19 bases separated the two germline ends. CDR3 amino acids: CASSILRRGLEYF. The CDR3 region has the DNA TGTGCCAGCAGTATCCTACGACGCGGCCTGGAGTACTTC. The complete variable domain, with remaining parts taken from reference TRBV28 and TRBJ2-7, reads DVKVTQSSRYLVKRTGEKVFLECVQDMDHENMFWYRQDPGLGLRLIYFSYDVKMKEKGDIPEGYSVSREKKERFSLILESASTNQTSMYLCASSILRRGLEYFGPGTRLTVT.

V is TRBV25-1 and J is TRBJ2-3; 7 positions agree with TRBD1. J gave up 3 bases and V 4 bases, and 13 bases lay outside the gene matches. From germline, CDR1 is MGHDK and CDR2 SYGVNS. This CDR3 comprises 17 residues. The CDR3 DNA follows: TGTGCCAGCAGTGTCCACTCTATTCGGACAGGAACAGATACGCAGTATTTT. This gives the protein CASSVHSIRTGTDTQYF.

This clone was seen a few times. The gene calls are TRBV9 and TRBJ1-6; D may be TRBD1 (5 bases). The germline gives CDR1 SGDLS, CDR2 YYNGEE. The CDR3 spans 13 residues. V lost 2 bases and J lost 7, with 7 bases in between. This CDR3 reads CASSVGGNSPLHF. As DNA, the CDR3 is TGTGCCAGCAGCGTTGGGGGGAATTCACCCCTCCACTTT.

This sequence joins TRBV11-2 and TRBJ2-3, with 13 bases fitting TRBD2. This CDR3 is built from 16 residues. V lost 6 bases, J lost 5 bases, and 8 bases stayed unmatched. The germline gives CDR1 SGHAT, CDR2 FQNNGV. This CDR3 reads CASSPTSGGARDTQYF. As DNA, the CDR3 is TGTGCCAGCAGTCCAACTAGCGGGGGGGCCAGAGATACGCAGTATTTT.

V and J are TRBV2 and TRBJ2-3, with D tentatively TRBD2 (5 bases). CDR1 is SNHLY and CDR2 is FYNNEI in the germline V gene. The CDR3 totals 14 residues. With 4 bases removed from V and 7 bases from J, the gap between germline ends came to 15 bases. The CDR3, as DNA: TGTGCCAGCAGTGCCCCCCCCGAGGGAAATACGCAGTATTTT. Its protein is CASSAPPEGNTQYF.

This chain connects TRBV4-1 to TRBJ1-5; 9 nucleotides line up with TRBD1. The ends lost 1 base at V and 0 bases at J; junction bases unmatched: 10. The CDR3 extends over 19 amino acids. Germline V gives CDR1 MGHRA, CDR2 YSYEKL. CDR3 DNA: TGCGCCAGCAGCCAAGTTTTAGGGACAGGGATGTATAGCAATCAGCCCCAGCATTTT. Translated: CASSQVLGTGMYSNQPQHF.

The V gene is TRBV11-2, the J gene TRBJ2-7, with TRBD1 identical over 8 bases. Per germline, CDR1 SGHAT and CDR2 FQNNGV. This CDR3 is 15 amino acids long. J lost 7 bases, V lost 0 bases, and 8 bases had no gene match. CDR3 in amino acids: CASSLEFQGALEQYF. CDR3 DNA: TGTGCCAGCAGCTTAGAGTTTCAGGGGGCGTTGGAGCAGTACTTC.

V and J are TRBV11-2 and TRBJ2-1; unclear D gene. Trimming stripped 1 base from V and 3 bases from J, with 4 bases between. Germline CDR1 SGHAT, CDR2 FQNNGV. The CDR3 is made up of 13 amino acids. CDR3: CASSLGNYNEQFF. The CDR3 coding sequence is TGTGCCAGCAGCTTAGGAAACTACAATGAGCAGTTCTTC.

This clone has a handful of counts. This sequence joins TRBV7-2 and TRBJ2-7; the D call may be TRBD1 or TRBD2 (6 bases each). With 6 bases removed from V and 6 bases from J, the gap between germline ends came to 18 bases. The germline CDR1 and CDR2 sequences are SGHTA and FQGNSA. CDR3 length equals 14 residues. CDR3 protein: CASRWGGGGSEQYF. For the CDR3, the DNA is TGTGCCAGCAGATGGGGCGGAGGGGGAAGCGAGCAGTACTTC. Complete variable domain (other parts from reference TRBV7-2 and TRBJ2-7): GAGVSQSPSNKVTEKGKDVELRCDPISGHTALYWYRQSLGQGLEFLIYFQGNSAPDKSGLPSDRFSAERTGGSVSTLTIQRTQQEDSAVYLCASRWGGGGSEQYFGPGTRLTVT.

V usage is TRBV6-5 and J usage is TRBJ1-3; 11 nucleotides line up with TRBD1. This CDR3 contains 15 residues. V was pared by 2 bases and J by 8 bases, with 5 bases of the junction left unmatched. CDR1 MNHEY and CDR2 SVGAGI come from the germline V gene. The chain's CDR3 is CASSYTGTGGDTIYF. The CDR3 nucleotides are TGTGCCAGCAGTTACACCGGGACAGGGGGGGACACCATATATTTT.

The rearrangement links TRBV5-1 to TRBJ2-7; D remains unclear. This CDR3 is built from 15 residues. Germline CDR1 reads SGHRS; CDR2 reads YFSETQ. Trimming stripped 4 bases from V and 6 bases from J, with 20 bases between. The CDR3 loop reads CASSISGSMVGEQYF. DNA for the CDR3: TGCGCCAGCAGCATCAGTGGTTCTATGGTAGGCGAGCAGTACTTC.

This chain joins TRBV6-5 and TRBJ2-1; 9 nucleotides align to TRBD1. The CDR3 consists of 14 residues. Trimming at V came to 6 bases and at J to 9 bases, leaving 9 bases not matched to a gene. Germline values: CDR1 MNHEY, CDR2 SVGAGI. The CDR3 protein is CASRLKQGAIEQFF. CDR3 DNA sequence: TGTGCCAGCAGACTCAAACAGGGGGCGATTGAGCAGTTCTTC.

This chain uses TRBV7-2 with TRBJ2-5, with 7 bases matching TRBD2. The ends lost 2 bases at V and 2 bases at J; junction bases unmatched: 2. There are 14 residues in the CDR3. Germline CDR1 and CDR2: SGHTA and FQGNSA. CDR3 in DNA: TGTGCCAGCAGCTTATGGGGGGGGCAAGAGACCCAGTACTTC. Amino acid sequence: CASSLWGGQETQYF.

This sequence joins TRBV27 and TRBJ1-1, with TRBD1 identical over 10 bases. The germline V gene has CDR1 MNHEY and CDR2 SMNVEV (reference sequence). The CDR3 runs 14 residues. J gave up 3 bases and V 5 bases, and 3 bases lay outside the gene matches. The CDR3 loop is CASSPGTGDTEAFF. The CDR3 DNA reads as TGTGCCAGCAGTCCCGGGACAGGGGACACTGAAGCTTTCTTT.

CDR3 sequence: CASSEWTGRTEAFF. The CDR3, as DNA: TGTGCCAGCAGTGAATGGACAGGGCGCACTGAAGCTTTCTTT. V and J are TRBV25-1 and TRBJ1-1; TRBD1 matches 8 bases. V trimming: 1 base; J trimming: 4 bases; junction bases outside the gene matches: 2. This CDR3 is 14 amino acids long. The germline CDR1 and CDR2 sequences are MGHDK and SYGVNS.

The chain recombines TRBV5-1 with TRBJ2-1, with 11 bases identical to TRBD2. Germline CDR1 reads SGHRS; CDR2 reads YFSETQ. The V segment lost 3 bases and the J segment 3 bases; nucleotides outside the gene matches: 20. The CDR3 contains 21 residues. DNA for the CDR3: TGCGCCAGCAGCTCAGCCGTCCCCGGCCGTCTAGCGGGAGGCCTCTACAATGAGCAGTTCTTC. Translation gives CASSSAVPGRLAGGLYNEQFF.

The gene calls are TRBV6-5 and TRBJ2-3, with a weak D call TRBD2 (6 bases). V lost 2 bases and J 2 bases, leaving 11 bases between the germline ends. In germline, CDR1 is MNHEY, CDR2 SVGAGI. CDR3 length: 15 residues. In nucleotides, the CDR3 is TGTGCCAGCAGTTACCAGGGACTTTACACAGATACGCAGTATTTT. This sequence encodes CASSYQGLYTDTQYF.

This rearrangement joins TRBV29-1 to TRBJ2-5; possibly TRBD2 for D (5 bases). The J call may be wrong; the DNA end is better matched by TRBJ2-7. The CDR3 consists of 12 residues. Looked up from germline, CDR1 is SQVTM and CDR2 is ANQGSEA. The CDR3: CSVLTISYEQYF. The CDR3, as DNA: TGCAGCGTTCTGACTATCTCCTACGAGCAGTACTTC.

The chain employs TRBV5-1 and TRBJ2-3; no clear D. With 5 bases removed from V and 2 bases from J, the gap between germline ends came to 12 bases. The CDR3 consists of 14 residues. CDR1 SGHRS and CDR2 YFSETQ come from the germline V gene. The DNA of the CDR3 is TGCGCCAGCAGGCTGGGGTCAGTCACAGATACGCAGTATTTT. This encodes CASRLGSVTDTQYF.

The chain uses TRBV5-1 and TRBJ2-7; TRBD1 aligns across 10 bases. V shed 4 bases and J 5 bases; nucleotides not matched to a gene: 6. The CDR3 is 14 amino acids. Germline V gene data show CDR1 as SGHRS and CDR2 as YFSETQ. The CDR3 region has the DNA TGCGCCAGCAGCCTCCGGGACAGGGGTCACGAGCAGTACTTC. This gives the protein CASSLRDRGHEQYF.

The chain joins TRBV10-1 to TRBJ1-1; TRBD1 is a possible D gene (6 bases). Germline V gives CDR1 WNHNN, CDR2 SYGVQD (reference sequence). V was pared by 8 bases and J by 7 bases, with 17 bases between. The CDR3 consists of 13 residues. CDR3 sequence reads: CASDSGDGGEAFF. The CDR3 nucleotides read TGCGCCAGCGATTCAGGGGACGGTGGTGAAGCTTTCTTT.

This clone is deemed large. The rearrangement uses TRBV10-3 and TRBJ2-5; D call uncertain. The CDR3 has 13 amino acids. The germline V gene encodes CDR1 ENHRY and CDR2 SYGVKD. The ends were cut back, 8 bases at V and 0 bases at J, with 10 bases in the middle. CDR3 sequence: CAISAENQETQYF. DNA for the CDR3: TGTGCCATCTCGGCGGAGAACCAAGAGACCCAGTACTTC.

The V and J genes are TRBV29-1 and TRBJ2-2, with TRBD1 matching over 9 bases. V trimming: 4 bases; J trimming: 1 base; junction bases outside the gene matches: 1. CDR3 length: 14 amino acids. From germline, CDR1 is SQVTM and CDR2 ANQGSEA. The CDR3 region is CSVGGQGNTGELFF. CDR3 nucleotide sequence: TGCAGCGTTGGGGGACAGGGGAACACCGGGGAGCTGTTTTTT.

The chain links TRBV5-1 to TRBJ2-7; D is perhaps TRBD1 (6 bases). V was cut by 4 bases and J by 4 bases, with 9 bases left in between. In germline, CDR1 is SGHRS, CDR2 YFSETQ. The CDR3 consists of 12 residues. CDR3 coding DNA: TGCGCCAGCAGCCCTACAGGGTACGAGCAGTACTTC. As protein: CASSPTGYEQYF.